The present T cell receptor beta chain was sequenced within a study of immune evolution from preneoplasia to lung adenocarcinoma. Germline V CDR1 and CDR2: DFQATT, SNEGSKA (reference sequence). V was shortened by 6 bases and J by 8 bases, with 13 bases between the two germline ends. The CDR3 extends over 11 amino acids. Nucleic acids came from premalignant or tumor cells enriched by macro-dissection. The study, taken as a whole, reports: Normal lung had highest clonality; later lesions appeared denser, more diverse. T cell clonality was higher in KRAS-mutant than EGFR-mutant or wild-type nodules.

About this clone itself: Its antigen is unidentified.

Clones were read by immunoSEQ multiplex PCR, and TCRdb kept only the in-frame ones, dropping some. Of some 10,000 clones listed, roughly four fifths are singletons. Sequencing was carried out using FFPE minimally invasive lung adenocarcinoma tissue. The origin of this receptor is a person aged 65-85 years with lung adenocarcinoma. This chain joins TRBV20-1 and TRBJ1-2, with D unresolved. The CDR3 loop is CSATDTRGYTF. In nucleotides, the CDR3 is TGCAGTGCAACCGACACTCGGGGCTACACCTTC.